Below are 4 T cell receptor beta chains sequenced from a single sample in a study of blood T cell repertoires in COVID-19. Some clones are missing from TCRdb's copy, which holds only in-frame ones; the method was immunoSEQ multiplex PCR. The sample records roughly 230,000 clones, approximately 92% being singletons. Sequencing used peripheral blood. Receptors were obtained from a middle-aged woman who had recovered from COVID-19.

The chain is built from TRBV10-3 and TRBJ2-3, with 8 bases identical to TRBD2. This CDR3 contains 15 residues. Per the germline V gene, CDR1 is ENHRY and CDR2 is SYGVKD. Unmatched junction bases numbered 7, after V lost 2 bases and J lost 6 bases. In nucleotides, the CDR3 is TGTGCCATCAGTGAGGGCCTTACGGGGGGGGATACGCAGTATTTT. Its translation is CAISEGLTGGDTQYF.

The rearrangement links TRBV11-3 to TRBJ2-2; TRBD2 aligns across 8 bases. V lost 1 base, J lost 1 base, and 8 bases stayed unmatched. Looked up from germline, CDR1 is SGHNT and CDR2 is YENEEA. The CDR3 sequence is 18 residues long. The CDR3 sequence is CASSLGAGGIWNTGELFF. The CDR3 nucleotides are TGTGCCAGCAGCTTAGGGGCGGGAGGAATATGGAACACCGGGGAGCTGTTTTTT.

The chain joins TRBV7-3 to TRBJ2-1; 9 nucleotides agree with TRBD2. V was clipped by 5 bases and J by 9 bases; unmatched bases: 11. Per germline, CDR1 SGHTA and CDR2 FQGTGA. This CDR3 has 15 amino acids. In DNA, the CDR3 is TGTGCCAGCAGCCCTACTGCGGGGGGGCTTCTTGAGCAGTTCTTC. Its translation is CASSPTAGGLLEQFF. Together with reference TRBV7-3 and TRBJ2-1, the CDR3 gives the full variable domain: GAGVSQTPSNKVTEKGKYVELRCDPISGHTALYWYRQSLGQGPEFLIYFQGTGAADDSGLPNDRFFAVRPEGSVSTLKIQRTERGDSAVYLCASSPTAGGLLEQFFGPGTRLTVL.

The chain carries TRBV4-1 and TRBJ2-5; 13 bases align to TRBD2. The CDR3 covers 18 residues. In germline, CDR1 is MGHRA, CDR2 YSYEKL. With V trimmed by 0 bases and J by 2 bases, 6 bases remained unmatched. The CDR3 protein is CASSQDPLAGGKQETQYF. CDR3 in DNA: TGCGCCAGCAGCCAAGATCCACTAGCGGGGGGGAAACAAGAGACCCAGTACTTC.